A selection of T cell receptor beta chains follows, all from one sample in a study of cytomegalovirus exposure and HLA in healthy donors. Produced via immunoSEQ multiplex PCR; TCRdb's table is partial and in-frame only. The sample yields 150,000 or so clones, approximately 70% seen once. Material: PBMCs. These receptors all come from a man aged 40-49 years in good health and CMV-seropositive. CDR3s include the opening cysteine and the closing phenylalanine or tryptophan. The order of the fields is clone size, D gene, V gene, J gene, CDR3 DNA, CDR3 protein. A D gene is named only where the DNA matches it firmly. Clone size is given for some rows only: seen once, a few or many times, or a class if the clone is expanded.

>once|NA|TRBV6-5|TRBJ1-5
TGTGCCAGCAGTTCTTCAGGTCAGCCCCAGCATTTT
CASSSSGQPQHF
>NA|TRBD1|TRBV27|TRBJ1-6
TGTGCCAGCAGGGGACAGTATAATTCACCCCTCCACTTT
CASRGQYNSPLHF
>few|TRBD2|TRBV30|TRBJ2-5
TGTGCCTGGACCCCCCGGGTAGCGGGGGGCCAAGAGACCCAGTACTTC
CAWTPRVAGGQETQYF
>NA|NA|TRBV6-1|TRBJ2-3
TGTGCCAGCAGTGGCACCTACAGAGATACGCAGTATTTT
CASSGTYRDTQYF
>NA|TRBD1|TRBV6-5|TRBJ1-2
TGTGCCAGCAGGCAGACAGGGCACTATGGCTACACCTTC
CASRQTGHYGYTF
>NA|TRBD1|TRBV7-2|TRBJ1-5
TGTGCCAGCAGCCCCGACAGGGGGAGCAATCAGCCCCAGCATTTT
CASSPDRGSNQPQHF
>NA|TRBD1|TRBV6-6|TRBJ1-1
TGTGCCAGCAGTTTACAGGGGGTCGACACTGAAGCTTTCTTT
CASSLQGVDTEAFF
>NA|NA|TRBV15|TRBJ1-1
TGTGCCACCTCAGGAGGGCCGGCATTTGAAGCTTTCTTT
CATSGGPAFEAFF
>once|TRBD2|TRBV4-3|TRBJ2-2
TGCGCCAGCAGCCAAGGCGGGCAGGGAGGGACCGGGGAGCTGTTTTTT
CASSQGGQGGTGELFF
>NA|TRBD1|TRBV12-5|TRBJ1-2
TGTGCTAGTGGCCCCGGGACAGGGATTCGCTACACCTTC
CASGPGTGIRYTF
>NA|NA|TRBV7-2|TRBJ2-2
TGTGCCAGCAGCCTAGCTGGGGGAGCAACGGGGGTCGGGGAGCTGTTTTTT
CASSLAGGATGVGELFF
>NA|TRBD1|TRBV4-3|TRBJ1-2
TGCGCCAGCAGCCAAGAAGGAACGGGACAGGGAAACTATGGCTACACCTTC
CASSQEGTGQGNYGYTF
>NA|TRBD2|TRBV7-6|TRBJ2-2
TGTGCCAGCAGCTGGACTAGTAGGGACACCGGGGAGCTGTTTTTT
CASSWTSRDTGELFF
>NA|NA|TRBV7-9|TRBJ1-1
TGTGCCAGCAGCTCCGTCAGTCTTGAAGCTTTCTTT
CASSSVSLEAFF
>NA|TRBD2|TRBV13|TRBJ2-7
TGTGCCAGCAGCTTAAGGACTAGCGGGAACTACGAGCAGTACTTC
CASSLRTSGNYEQYF
>NA|TRBD1|TRBV7-2|TRBJ2-2
TGTGCCAGCAGCCGGACAGGTGGTACCGGGGAGCTGTTTTTT
CASSRTGGTGELFF
>NA|NA|TRBV6-1|TRBJ2-7
TGTGCCAGCAGTGAAGCGCCGGCGGCTCTCTACGAGCAGTACTTC
CASSEAPAALYEQYF
>NA|TRBD2|TRBV5-4|TRBJ2-1
TGTGCCAGCAGCTCTAGCGGGGGGGCCTACAATGAGCAGTTCTTC
CASSSSGGAYNEQFF
>NA|NA|TRBV7-2|TRBJ1-2
TGTGCCAGCAGCTTAAGCTCCAGCCGAGGGGGCTACACCTTC
CASSLSSSRGGYTF
>NA|TRBD1|TRBV6-6|TRBJ2-7
TGTGCCAGCAGTCAGGGACAGGGTTGGTACGAGCAGTACTTC
CASSQGQGWYEQYF
>NA|NA|TRBV4-2|TRBJ2-7
TGTGCCGTCGGATCCGGGACAAACTACGAGCAGTACTTC
CAVGSGTNYEQYF
>NA|TRBD1|TRBV6-5|TRBJ1-2
TGTGCCAGCAGGGGCACGACAGGGGGCTTTGGCTACACCTTC
CASRGTTGGFGYTF
>NA|NA|TRBV7-9|TRBJ2-2
TGTGCCAGCAGCTTACCTCCCGAGGGCACCGGGGAGCTGTTTTTT
CASSLPPEGTGELFF
>NA|TRBD2|TRBV4-3|TRBJ2-2
TGCGCCAGCAGCCAGACTAGCGGGGGCGTGAACACCGGGGAGCTGTTTTTT
CASSQTSGGVNTGELFF
>NA|NA|TRBV5-6|TRBJ1-3
TGTGCCAGCAGCTTGATGCCAGGGGCTTTCTCTGGAAACACCATATATTTT
CASSLMPGAFSGNTIYF
>NA|TRBD1|TRBV9|TRBJ1-2
TGTGCCAGCAGCGTAACTCCGGGACAGGGGAACTATGGCTACACCTTC
CASSVTPGQGNYGYTF
>NA|TRBD1|TRBV19|TRBJ2-7
TGTGCCAGTAGTATAGATGGGACAGGGACAACCTACGAGCAGTACTTC
CASSIDGTGTTYEQYF